Listed below are T cell receptor beta chains from one sample, sequenced in a study of cytomegalovirus exposure and HLA in healthy donors. Some clones are missing from TCRdb's copy, which holds only in-frame ones; the method was immunoSEQ multiplex PCR. The table lists fewer than 150,000 clones, 60% to 85% of them singletons. Sequenced input: PBMCs. Receptors were obtained from a man aged 50 to 59 in good health and CMV-seropositive. The CDR3 runs from the conserved cysteine through the conserved F or W. Each record gives: J gene, clone size, V gene, D gene, CDR3 protein, CDR3 DNA. The D gene is left open where the match is weak. Some rows mark clone size as missing; the rest say once, few, many or name a class of expanded clone.

TRBJ1-1,NA,TRBV6-5,NA,CASSQTPNTEAFF,TGTGCCAGCAGTCAAACACCTAACACTGAAGCTTTCTTT
TRBJ1-5,NA,TRBV30,TRBD1,CAWSSTGGSQPQHF,TGTGCCTGGAGTAGCACAGGGGGGAGTCAGCCCCAGCATTTT
TRBJ2-7,NA,TRBV5-6,NA,CASSLLQSVEQYF,TGTGCCAGCAGCTTGTTACAGTCCGTCGAGCAGTACTTC
TRBJ2-1,few,TRBV7-2,TRBD2,CASKTGGRNNEQFF,TGTGCCAGCAAGACGGGAGGGCGTAACAATGAGCAGTTCTTC
TRBJ2-7,NA,TRBV4-3,NA,CASSQGTGTYEQYF,TGCGCCAGCAGCCAAGGGACTGGAACCTACGAGCAGTACTTC
TRBJ2-7,NA,TRBV7-9,NA,CASSLEQGEQYF,TGTGCCAGCAGCTTAGAGCAGGGAGAGCAGTACTTC
TRBJ1-1,NA,TRBV5-4,NA,CASSLGTRYTEAFF,TGTGCCAGCAGCTTAGGGACACGATACACTGAAGCTTTCTTT
TRBJ2-7,few,TRBV2,TRBD1,CASSVDRLGEQYF,TGTGCCAGCAGTGTGGACAGGTTAGGGGAGCAGTACTTC
TRBJ2-7,NA,TRBV5-1,TRBD1,CASSSLPGQEDQYF,TGCGCCAGCAGCTCTCTTCCGGGACAGGAGGATCAGTACTTC
TRBJ1-4,few,TRBV4-3,TRBD1,CASSQDRTGTEKLFF,TGCGCCAGCAGCCAAGATAGGACAGGGACTGAAAAACTGTTTTTT
TRBJ2-5,NA,TRBV19,TRBD2,CASSGLAGVIQETQYF,TGTGCCAGTAGTGGTTTAGCGGGGGTGATCCAAGAGACCCAGTACTTC
TRBJ1-3,few,TRBV4-2,NA,CASRPASGNSIYF,TGTGCCAGCAGACCGGCCTCTGGAAACAGCATATATTTT
TRBJ1-2,once,TRBV29-1,NA,CSVNQGGYTF,TGCAGCGTTAACCAGGGAGGCTACACCTTC
TRBJ1-1,NA,TRBV9,TRBD1,CASSVGLDRATEAFF,TGTGCCAGCAGCGTAGGCTTGGACAGGGCCACTGAAGCTTTCTTT
TRBJ2-5,few,TRBV4-1,TRBD2,CASSPEHSGKETQYF,TGCGCCAGCAGCCCAGAGCACAGCGGGAAAGAGACCCAGTACTTC
TRBJ1-2,NA,TRBV2,TRBD1,CASSIGQGTSTNGYTF,TGTGCCAGCAGTATAGGACAGGGAACCTCGACCAATGGCTACACCTTC
TRBJ2-3,NA,TRBV6-5,TRBD2,CASSTQTSGGETQYF,TGTGCCAGCAGCACCCAGACTAGCGGGGGTGAGACGCAGTATTTT
TRBJ2-7,NA,TRBV18,NA,CASSPPGGTYEQYF,TGTGCCAGCTCACCACCCGGCGGAACCTACGAGCAGTACTTC
TRBJ1-1,NA,TRBV5-1,NA,CASSLGPTRWAEAFF,TGCGCCAGCAGCTTGGGGCCCACTAGGTGGGCAGAGGCTTTCTTT
TRBJ2-3,NA,TRBV6-1,TRBD2,CASSTSGGTDTQYF,TGTGCCAGCAGCACTAGCGGGGGCACAGATACGCAGTATTTT
TRBJ2-5,NA,TRBV30,TRBD1,CAWGIGWTGQETQYF,TGTGCCTGGGGGATAGGTTGGACAGGGCAAGAGACCCAGTACTTC
TRBJ1-5,NA,TRBV5-1,NA,CASSLGAGADNQPQHF,TGCGCCAGCAGCTTAGGGGCTGGGGCAGACAATCAGCCCCAGCATTTT
TRBJ2-1,NA,TRBV9,TRBD1,CASSAQGNLYNEQFF,TGTGCCAGCAGCGCACAGGGGAACCTTTACAATGAGCAGTTCTTC
TRBJ2-7,NA,TRBV7-6,NA,CASSLVQGGGSYEQYF,TGTGCCAGCAGCTTAGTACAGGGTGGGGGCTCCTACGAGCAGTACTTC
TRBJ2-7,NA,TRBV29-1,NA,CSVTGTSSYEQYF,TGCAGCGTTACCGGGACTTCCTCCTACGAGCAGTACTTC
TRBJ1-6,NA,TRBV7-2,NA,CASSLEGHRGRYNSPLHF,TGTGCCAGCAGCTTAGAGGGTCATAGGGGCCGGTATAATTCACCCCTCCACTTT
TRBJ1-5,few,TRBV19,TRBD1,CASSRERGTDQPQHF,TGTGCCAGTAGTCGCGAACGAGGGACAGATCAGCCCCAGCATTTT
TRBJ1-4,NA,TRBV5-4,TRBD1,CASSLGQGDEKLFF,TGTGCCAGCAGCTTGGGACAGGGGGATGAAAAACTGTTTTTT
TRBJ1-2,NA,TRBV6-1,TRBD1,CASSLGQTLYGYTF,TGTGCCAGCAGTTTGGGACAGACCCTTTATGGCTACACCTTC
TRBJ2-7,many,TRBV6-1,NA,CASSEAISGAGQSYEQYF,TGTGCCAGCAGTGAAGCGATTAGTGGGGCGGGACAGTCCTACGAGCAGTACTTC
TRBJ2-5,NA,TRBV7-2,TRBD1,CASSSPRGLKETQYF,TGTGCCAGCAGCTCCCCAAGGGGGCTAAAAGAGACCCAGTACTTC
TRBJ2-1,NA,TRBV19,NA,CASKKANSNYNEQFF,TGTGCCAGTAAAAAAGCCAATAGTAATTACAATGAGCAGTTCTTC
TRBJ2-5,NA,TRBV4-1,NA,CASSQDGQVRETQYF,TGCGCCAGCAGCCAAGATGGGCAGGTCAGAGAGACCCAGTACTTC
TRBJ2-7,NA,TRBV7-6,NA,CASSLGHISYEQYF,TGTGCCAGCAGCTTAGGACATATCTCCTACGAGCAGTACTTC
TRBJ2-7,NA,TRBV5-8,NA,CASSVLAEQYF,TGTGCCAGCAGCGTCCTAGCGGAGCAGTACTTC
TRBJ2-7,NA,TRBV6-6,NA,CASSYSSGQFYEQYF,TGTGCCAGCAGTTACTCGAGCGGACAGTTCTACGAGCAGTACTTC
TRBJ1-1,NA,TRBV5-1,NA,CASSSTMARNTEAFF,TGCGCCAGCAGCTCCACTATGGCCAGGAACACTGAAGCTTTCTTT
TRBJ2-5,NA,TRBV7-2,TRBD1,CASSQQGRETQYF,TGTGCCAGCAGCCAACAGGGGCGGGAGACCCAGTACTTC
TRBJ1-1,once,TRBV19,NA,CATSTGGVNTEAFF,TGTGCCACCTCAACGGGAGGCGTAAACACTGAAGCTTTCTTT
TRBJ1-2,NA,TRBV19,NA,CASSIGGQGGGYTF,TGTGCCAGTAGTATAGGAGGCCAGGGAGGTGGCTACACCTTC
TRBJ1-3,NA,TRBV6-5,NA,CASSPGDSGNTIYF,TGTGCCAGCAGTCCAGGTGACTCTGGAAACACCATATATTTT
TRBJ1-2,NA,TRBV25-1,NA,CASSELAGYGYTF,TGTGCCAGCAGTGAACTTGCGGGGTATGGCTACACCTTC
TRBJ2-7,NA,TRBV5-4,TRBD2,CASSLGSSGHYEQYF,TGTGCCAGCAGCTTGGGATCTAGCGGGCACTACGAGCAGTACTTC